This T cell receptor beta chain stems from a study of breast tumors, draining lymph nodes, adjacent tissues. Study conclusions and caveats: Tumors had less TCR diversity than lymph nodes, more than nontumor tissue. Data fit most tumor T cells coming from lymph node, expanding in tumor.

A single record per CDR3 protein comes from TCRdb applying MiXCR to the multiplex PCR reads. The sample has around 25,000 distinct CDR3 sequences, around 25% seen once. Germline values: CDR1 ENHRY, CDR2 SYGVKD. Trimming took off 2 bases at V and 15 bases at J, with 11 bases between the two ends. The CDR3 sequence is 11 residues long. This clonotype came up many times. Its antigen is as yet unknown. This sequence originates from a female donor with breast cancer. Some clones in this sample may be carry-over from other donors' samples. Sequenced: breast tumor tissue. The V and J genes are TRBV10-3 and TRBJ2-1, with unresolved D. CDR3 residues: CAISEGLGSFF. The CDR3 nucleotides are TGTGCCATCAGTGAGGGTCTTGGATCGTTCTTC.